One T cell receptor (beta chain) is described in this entry. Its specificity is unknown. After expansion with viral peptide pools in the ViraFEST assay, antigen-specific CD4+ T cells were sequenced. CD4+ T cell isolation took place after 10 days of culture. Among the vaccine recipients, none had a prior SARS-CoV-2 infection, and nucleocapsid antibodies were negative. The authors exchanged half the medium for IL-2 medium on days 3 and 7. The data belong to a study of vaccination effects on CD4 cells after COVID-19. Sequencing was performed with immunoSEQ multiplex PCR; in TCRdb, only in-frame clones are kept and a portion is missing. The sample shows around 28,000 clones, around 75% of them seen only once. The clonotype originates from a human donor who received a COVID-19 vaccine. The source material was CD4+ T cells from PBMCs cultured with SARS-CoV-2 spike peptides, sampled before COVID-19 vaccination.

CDR3 coding DNA: TGTGCCAGTACCGGGACAGGGGGCTCATTCACCGGGGAGCTGTTTTTT. It encodes CASTGTGGSFTGELFF. This chain joins TRBV19 and TRBJ2-2, with 12 bases identical to TRBD1. V gave up 7 bases and J gave up 4 bases; unmatched junction bases: 7. Germline lookup yields CDR1 LNHDA and CDR2 SQIVND (reference sequence). This CDR3 is 16 amino acids long.